A selection of T cell receptor beta chains follows, all from one sample in a study of spatial heterogeneity in lung cancer. TCRdb reprocessed the 5' RACE reads via MiXCR and lists one record per CDR3 protein. The sample lists about 120,000 distinct CDR3 sequences, more than 9% seen once, with 16% in the top ten. The specimen was PBMCs, collected at follow-up. The receptor set was obtained from a male donor with early-stage non-small cell lung cancer. Both conserved end residues are part of each CDR3. A D gene is named only where the DNA matches it firmly. Clone sizes are given selectively: once, few, many, or a class where the clone is expanded.

J,V,D,size,CDR3,DNA
TRBJ2-7,TRBV7-3,.,many,CASSLNGQHYEQYF,TGTGCCAGCAGCTTAAACGGACAGCACTACGAGCAGTACTTC
TRBJ1-5,TRBV7-2,TRBD1,many,CASSRQGAQPQHF,TGTGCCAGCAGCAGACAGGGGGCTCAGCCCCAGCATTTT
TRBJ2-5,TRBV29-1,TRBD2,many,CSVSSGGETQYF,TGCAGCGTTAGCAGCGGGGGAGAGACCCAGTACTTC
TRBJ2-6,TRBV29-1,.,many,CSVEDWASGANVLTF,TGCAGCGTTGAAGACTGGGCCTCTGGGGCCAACGTCCTGACTTTC
TRBJ2-1,TRBV24-1,TRBD1,few,CATSDSSGTGGMNEQSF,TGTGCCACCAGTGATTCCTCCGGGACAGGGGGTATGAATGAGCAGTCCTTC
TRBJ1-1,TRBV27,.,few,CASSSAEMNTEAFF,TGTGCCAGCAGTTCGGCTGAAATGAACACTGAAGCTTTCTTT
TRBJ1-6,TRBV10-3,.,.,CASGGDPYNSPLHF,TGTGCCTCTGGGGGGGACCCGTATAATTCACCCCTCCACTTT
TRBJ2-1,TRBV20-1,.,.,CSARGLLNNEQFF,TGCAGTGCTAGAGGCCTACTCAACAATGAGCAGTTCTTC
TRBJ2-5,TRBV28,.,few,CASSFRAGAQYF,TGTGCCAGCAGTTTTCGGGCAGGGGCCCAGTACTTC
TRBJ2-1,TRBV4-1,TRBD2,.,CASSQAPGTTASYEQFF,TGCGCCAGCAGCCAAGCTCCAGGGACTACCGCTTCGTATGAGCAGTTCTTC
TRBJ1-1,TRBV12-3/TRBV12-4,.,.,CASSLFDATEAFF,TGTGCCAGCAGTTTATTCGATGCCACTGAAGCTTTCTTT
TRBJ1-2,TRBV15,.,many,CATRGRSGGYTF,TGTGCCACCAGGGGACGGAGCGGTGGCTACACCTTC
TRBJ1-1,TRBV20-1,.,.,CSAGDGVNTEAFF,TGCAGTGCCGGGGACGGGGTGAACACTGAAGCTTTCTTT
TRBJ2-2,TRBV7-2,.,.,CASSFVATNTGELFF,TGTGCCAGCAGCTTTGTGGCTACGAACACCGGGGAGCTGTTTTTT
TRBJ2-1,TRBV3-1,.,.,CASSRESGAYNEQFF,TGTGCCAGCAGCCGTGAGTCGGGTGCCTACAATGAGCAGTTCTTC
TRBJ2-7,TRBV9,.,few,CASSVAPGVTYEQYF,TGTGCCAGCAGCGTAGCTCCAGGGGTAACCTACGAGCAGTACTTC
TRBJ2-2,TRBV12-3/TRBV12-4,TRBD2,many,CASSLVAGGGTGELFF,TGTGCCAGCAGTTTAGTTGCGGGGGGCGGCACCGGGGAGCTGTTTTTT
TRBJ2-3,TRBV7-2,TRBD2,.,CASSQQGTSGSTDTQYF,TGTGCCAGCAGCCAACAAGGGACTAGCGGAAGCACAGATACGCAGTATTTT
TRBJ1-1,TRBV10-2,.,few,CASRSGQPNTEAFF,TGCGCCAGTCGTTCGGGGCAACCGAACACTGAAGCTTTCTTT
TRBJ1-4,TRBV20-1,.,.,CSARDLATNEKLFF,TGCAGTGCTAGAGATCTAGCAACTAATGAAAAACTGTTTTTT
TRBJ1-5,TRBV5-4,.,few,CASSGGTEMYSNQPQHF,TGTGCCAGCAGCGGGGGGACGGAGATGTATAGCAATCAGCCCCAGCATTTT
TRBJ1-2,TRBV5-6,.,many,CASSRKAGDSGYTF,TGTGCCAGCAGCCGAAAAGCAGGGGATAGTGGCTACACCTTC
TRBJ1-1,TRBV20-1,TRBD1,many,CSAPDRGAEAFF,TGCAGTGCCCCCGACAGGGGTGCTGAAGCTTTCTTT
TRBJ1-1,TRBV24-1,.,few,CATSDTPTAMGTEAFF,TGTGCCACCAGTGATACACCGACGGCCATGGGCACTGAAGCTTTCTTT
TRBJ2-1,TRBV28,.,many,CASSLGTHNEQFF,TGTGCCAGCAGTTTAGGTACTCACAATGAGCAGTTCTTC
TRBJ1-2,TRBV28,TRBD1,many,CASSLSQGLGYTF,TGTGCCAGCAGTTTATCACAGGGGCTTGGCTACACCTTC
TRBJ1-5,TRBV19,.,many,CASSDLLRPSNQPQHF,TGTGCCAGTAGCGACCTTTTACGACCTAGCAATCAGCCCCAGCATTTT
TRBJ2-2,TRBV7-2,.,many,CASSLARNTGELFF,TGTGCCAGCAGCTTAGCTCGAAACACCGGGGAGCTGTTTTTT
TRBJ1-4,TRBV29-1,.,many,CSVAGGHATNEKLFF,TGCAGCGTTGCCGGAGGACACGCCACTAATGAAAAACTGTTTTTT
TRBJ2-3,TRBV5-1,TRBD1,few,CASNIGTGVPDTQYF,TGCGCCAGCAACATCGGGACAGGGGTTCCAGATACGCAGTATTTT
TRBJ2-1,TRBV6-5,.,.,CASSYSGLGLYNEQFF,TGTGCCAGCAGTTACTCGGGTCTGGGGCTCTACAATGAGCAGTTCTTC
TRBJ2-7,TRBV6-2/TRBV6-3,.,many,CASSSGGRNYEQYF,TGTGCCAGCAGTTCAGGGGGGAGGAACTACGAGCAGTACTTC
TRBJ2-2,TRBV4-2,.,.,CASSKRVGQTNTGELFF,TGTGCCAGCAGCAAAAGAGTAGGACAGACGAACACCGGGGAGCTGTTTTTT
TRBJ2-1,TRBV28,TRBD1,many,CASSFSRDRDYNEQFF,TGTGCCAGCAGTTTCTCCCGGGACAGGGACTACAATGAGCAGTTCTTC
TRBJ1-6,TRBV9,.,.,CASSGRDGHNSPLHF,TGTGCCAGCAGCGGGCGGGATGGGCATAATTCACCCCTCCACTTT
TRBJ2-7,TRBV4-1,TRBD2,.,CASSQTGGPYEQYF,TGCGCCAGCAGCCAAACGGGGGGGCCCTACGAGCAGTACTTC
TRBJ1-4,TRBV28,.,many,CASSFRQQYNEKLFF,TGTGCCAGCAGTTTCCGACAGCAGTATAATGAAAAACTGTTTTTT
TRBJ2-5,TRBV24-1,.,.,CATSGTAGETQYF,TGTGCCACCAGCGGGACAGCGGGGGAGACCCAGTACTTC
TRBJ2-1,TRBV20-1,TRBD2,few,CSARGTSDVNEQFF,TGCAGTGCCCGCGGGACTAGCGACGTAAATGAGCAGTTCTTC
TRBJ2-1,TRBV6-4,TRBD2,.,CASSVLAGSYNEQFF,TGTGCCAGCAGTGTTCTAGCGGGGTCCTACAATGAGCAGTTCTTC
TRBJ2-1,TRBV19,.,.,CASLSRDTRSYNEQFF,TGTGCCAGTTTGTCCCGGGACACCCGCTCCTACAATGAGCAGTTCTTC
TRBJ2-1,TRBV18,.,.,CASATILLNEQFF,TGTGCCAGCGCCACAATCCTTCTCAATGAGCAGTTCTTC